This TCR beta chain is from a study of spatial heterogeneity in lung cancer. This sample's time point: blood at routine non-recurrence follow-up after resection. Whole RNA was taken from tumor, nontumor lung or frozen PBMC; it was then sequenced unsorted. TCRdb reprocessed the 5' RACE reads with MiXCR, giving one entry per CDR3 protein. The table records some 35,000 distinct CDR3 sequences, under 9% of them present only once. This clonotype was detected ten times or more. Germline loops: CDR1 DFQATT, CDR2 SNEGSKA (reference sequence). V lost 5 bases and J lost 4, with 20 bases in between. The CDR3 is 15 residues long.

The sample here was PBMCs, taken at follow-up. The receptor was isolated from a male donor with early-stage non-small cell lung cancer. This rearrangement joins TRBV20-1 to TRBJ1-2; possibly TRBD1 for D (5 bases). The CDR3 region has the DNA TGCAGTGCTGGGGCGACAGTCCAAATGTCCTATGGCTACACCTTC. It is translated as CSAGATVQMSYGYTF.